These 6 T cell receptor beta chains share one sample of origin, sequenced in a study of blood T cell repertoires in COVID-19. Assay used: immunoSEQ multiplex PCR; TCRdb lists only in-frame clones, some missing. The sample has approximately 150,000 clones, 82% seen once; the top ten hold around 18%. The specimen was PBMCs or T cells enriched from blood (not recorded which). The source is a man aged 55 to 70 who had recovered from COVID-19.

The V gene is TRBV27, the J gene TRBJ1-1; D is perhaps TRBD1 (6 bases). CDR1 is MNHEY, CDR2 SMNVEV, per germline (reference sequence). CDR3 length equals 13 residues. The V gene lost 5 bases and the J gene lost 9 bases, with 16 bases spanning the gap. In DNA form, the CDR3 reads TGTGCCAGCAGTATCGACAGGACGAGGCAAGCTTTCTTT. Translated: CASSIDRTRQAFF.

The rearrangement uses TRBV5-6 and TRBJ1-1; 10 nucleotides match TRBD1. The junction had 4 bases not matched to a gene; V was cut back by 4 bases and J by 7 bases. The germline V gene encodes CDR1 SGHDT and CDR2 YYEEEE. The CDR3 runs to 13 residues. DNA for the CDR3: TGTGCCAGCAGCCCGGACAGGGGGGTTGAAGCTTTCTTT. Its translation: CASSPDRGVEAFF.

The chain carries TRBV19 and TRBJ2-2, with unresolved D. The V and J ends lost 3 bases and 7 bases respectively, with 15 bases between them. The germline V gene encodes CDR1 LNHDA and CDR2 SQIVND (reference sequence). The CDR3 spans 15 residues. In DNA, the CDR3 is TGTGCCAGTAGTATTTTGAGGTCGGGTGGCGGGGAGCTGTTTTTT. As protein: CASSILRSGGGELFF.

The chain carries TRBV27 and TRBJ2-3; 9 nucleotides match TRBD2. The germline V gene encodes CDR1 MNHEY and CDR2 SMNVEV (reference sequence). V dropped 1 base and J dropped 8; count of bases not matched to a gene: 7. The CDR3 is made up of 15 amino acids. CDR3 in DNA: TGTGCCAGCAGTTTATTGGCGGGGGGGCCACCTACGCAGTATTTT. Translating gives CASSLLAGGPPTQYF.

V gene TRBV29-1 combines with J gene TRBJ2-3, with D unclear. The CDR3 is made up of 12 amino acids. CDR1 and CDR2 from the germline V gene are SQVTM and ANQGSEA. V dropped 5 bases and J dropped 1 base, with 7 bases sitting between them. The CDR3 DNA reads as TGCAGCGTTTATAGCCGCACAGATACGCAGTATTTT. The encoded protein is CSVYSRTDTQYF.

J is TRBJ1-1 and V is TRBV6-5, with TRBD1 matching 11 bases. The CDR3 sequence is 15 residues long. Germline V gives CDR1 MNHEY, CDR2 SVGAGI. Trimming at V came to 2 bases and at J to 5 bases, leaving 4 bases not matched to a gene. The CDR3 protein is CASSYGTGGGTEAFF. CDR3 nucleotides: TGTGCCAGCAGTTACGGGACAGGGGGAGGGACTGAAGCTTTCTTT.